The 9 T cell receptor beta chains below all came from one sample that was sequenced in a study of tumor and adjacent non-tumor tissue in lung cancer. This sample's RNA came from whole unsorted tissue. Three rounds of nested PCR, following a modified ARM-PCR protocol, produced the TCRbeta library. One entry per CDR3 protein, called by TCRdb with MiXCR from the multiplex PCR reads. This sample has some 120,000 distinct CDR3 sequences; around three fifths occur once, and the top ten carry 9.5% to 15%. Sequenced sample: lung tumor tissue. These receptors all come from a man aged 25-45 years with non-small cell lung cancer.

The V gene is TRBV20-1, the J gene TRBJ2-3; D may be TRBD1 (5 bases). V dropped 4 bases and J dropped 3 bases, with 14 bases sitting between them. The CDR3 spans 14 residues. Per germline, CDR1 DFQATT and CDR2 SNEGSKA (reference sequence). Here the CDR3 DNA reads TGCAGTGCTAATTACCAGGGAAGTACAGATACGCAGTATTTT. It codes for CSANYQGSTDTQYF.

In this sample, this clonotype turned up a few times. The V call is TRBV5-4, the J call TRBJ2-5; a possible D gene is TRBD2 (7 bases). The CDR3 is 13 amino acids. The germline V gene encodes CDR1 SGHNT and CDR2 YYREEE (reference sequence). Deletions cut 7 bases from V and 3 bases from J, with 13 bases between. CDR3 sequence: CASGGGVKETQYF. In nucleotides, the CDR3 is TGTGCCAGCGGGGGGGGCGTAAAAGAGACCCAGTACTTC.

The rearrangement joins TRBV24-1 to TRBJ2-1, with 9 bases aligning to TRBD2. Germline CDR1 and CDR2: KGHDR and SFDVKD. There are 16 residues in the CDR3. The ends lost 6 bases at V and 3 bases at J; junction bases unmatched: 8. The CDR3 nucleotides are TGTGCCACCAGTATCACTAGCGGGCCCTTCTACAATGAGCAGTTCTTC. This gives the protein CATSITSGPFYNEQFF.

The table lists this clonotype with many counts. The chain carries TRBV6-5 and TRBJ2-7; D might be TRBD2 (6 bases). The V end was cut by 3 bases, the J end by 5 bases, with 17 bases between. The CDR3 totals 15 residues. The germline V gene encodes CDR1 MNHEY and CDR2 SVGAGI. The CDR3 sequence is CASSYGTETSHEQYF. In DNA, the CDR3 is TGTGCCAGCAGTTATGGGACCGAGACTAGTCACGAGCAGTACTTC.

This clonotype was observed a few times. The V call is TRBV5-6, the J call TRBJ2-5; D remains ambiguous. Germline loops: CDR1 SGHDT, CDR2 YYEEEE. The V gene lost 4 bases and the J gene lost 5 bases, with 15 bases spanning the gap. The CDR3 consists of 14 residues. Here the CDR3 DNA reads TGTGCCAGCAGCACGACTGTCGGACGGGAGACCCAGTACTTC. Translated: CASSTTVGRETQYF.

With regard to this clonotype: Given the absence of the conserved phenylalanine or tryptophan at the CDR3 end, a read error is likely. The V and J genes are TRBV20-1 and TRBJ2-1; perhaps D is TRBD1 or TRBD2 (5 bases each). V lost 1 base and J lost 8, with 15 bases in between. Germline values: CDR1 DFQATT, CDR2 SNEGSKA (reference sequence). This CDR3 contains 14 residues. The CDR3 protein is CSARGEGEPHEQFL. CDR3 in DNA: TGCAGTGCTAGAGGAGAAGGGGAGCCCCATGAGCAGTTCCTC.

As to this clonotype: One end of the junction varies from germline; a read error may be responsible. The chain has TRBV12-3 or TRBV12-4 and TRBJ1-6; 10 nucleotides agree with TRBD1. The length of the CDR3 is 17 residues. The CDR3 DNA reads as TGTGCCAGCAGTCCGGGGGCGACAGGGGGCCTGAATTCACTCCTCCACTTT. Its translation is CASSPGATGGLNSLLHF.

In its sample, this clonotype was seen many times. This rearrangement joins TRBV6-2 or TRBV6-3 to TRBJ2-7; 11 bases line up with TRBD2. J lost 12 bases, V lost 7 bases, and 14 bases had no gene match. Germline CDR1 and CDR2: MNHEY and SVGEGT. The CDR3 sequence is 14 residues long. The CDR3 protein is CASISGLAVGRPYF. CDR3 DNA sequence: TGTGCCAGCATATCGGGACTAGCGGTGGGTCGTCCGTACTTC.

As to this clonotype: A much larger clone lies one base from this, so it may be a read error. The V gene is TRBV6-2 or TRBV6-3, the J gene TRBJ2-3, with 8 bases fitting TRBD1. V lost 8 bases, J lost 8 bases, and 12 bases stayed unmatched. The CDR3 totals 14 residues. The germline gives CDR1 MNHEY, CDR2 SVGEGT. DNA for the CDR3: TGTGCCAGCGGCGACAGGGGCATTCAGGGTACGCAGTATTTT. It translates to CASGDRGIQGTQYF.